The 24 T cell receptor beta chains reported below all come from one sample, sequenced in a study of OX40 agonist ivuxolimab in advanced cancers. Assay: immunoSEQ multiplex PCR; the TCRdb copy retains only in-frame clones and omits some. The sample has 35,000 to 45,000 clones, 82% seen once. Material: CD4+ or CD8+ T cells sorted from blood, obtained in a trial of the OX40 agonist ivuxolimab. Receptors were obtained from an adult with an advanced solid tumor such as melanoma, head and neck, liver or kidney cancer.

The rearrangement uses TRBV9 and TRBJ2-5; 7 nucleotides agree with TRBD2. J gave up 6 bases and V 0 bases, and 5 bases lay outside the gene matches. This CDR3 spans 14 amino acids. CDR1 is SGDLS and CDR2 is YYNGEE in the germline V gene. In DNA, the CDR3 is TGTGCCAGCAGCGTAGACGGGAGCGGGAAGACCCAGTACTTC. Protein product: CASSVDGSGKTQYF. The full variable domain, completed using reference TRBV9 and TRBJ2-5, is DSGVTQTPKHLITATGQRVTLRCSPRSGDLSVYWYQQSLDQGLQFLIQYYNGEERAKGNILERFSAQQFPDLHSELNLSSLELGDSALYFCASSVDGSGKTQYFGPGTRLLVL.

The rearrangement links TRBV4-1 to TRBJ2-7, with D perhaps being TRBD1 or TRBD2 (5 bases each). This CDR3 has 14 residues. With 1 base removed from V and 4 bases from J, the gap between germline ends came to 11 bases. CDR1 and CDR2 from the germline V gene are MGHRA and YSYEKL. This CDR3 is CASSQAGDVYEQYF. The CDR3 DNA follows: TGCGCCAGCAGCCAAGCCGGGGACGTTTACGAGCAGTACTTC.

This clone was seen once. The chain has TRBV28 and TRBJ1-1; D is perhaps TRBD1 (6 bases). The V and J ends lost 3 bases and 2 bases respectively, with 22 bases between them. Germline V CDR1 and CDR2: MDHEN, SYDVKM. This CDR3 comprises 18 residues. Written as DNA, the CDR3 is TGTGCCAGCAGTTTTTACGGAGGGGGAATCCTAAAAAACACTGAAGCTTTCTTT. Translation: CASSFYGGGILKNTEAFF.

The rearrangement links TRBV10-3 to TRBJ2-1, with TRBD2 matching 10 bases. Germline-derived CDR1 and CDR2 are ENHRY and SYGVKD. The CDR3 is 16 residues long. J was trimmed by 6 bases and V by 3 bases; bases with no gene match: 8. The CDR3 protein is CAISDPGTSAFNEQFF. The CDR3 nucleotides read TGTGCCATCAGTGATCCCGGGACTAGCGCCTTCAATGAGCAGTTCTTC.

The CDR3: CASSEIGKGSPLHF. The DNA of the CDR3 is TGTGCCAGCAGTGAAATAGGGAAAGGCTCACCCCTCCACTTT. The rearrangement links TRBV6-1 to TRBJ1-6; D gene unclear. V lost 2 bases to trimming and J lost 10 bases, with 12 bases between them. CDR3 size: 14 residues. Germline CDR1 and CDR2: MNHNS and SASEGT.

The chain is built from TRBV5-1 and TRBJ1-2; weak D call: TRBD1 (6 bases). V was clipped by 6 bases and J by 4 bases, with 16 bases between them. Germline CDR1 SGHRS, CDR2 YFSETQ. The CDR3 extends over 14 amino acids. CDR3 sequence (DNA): TGCGCCAGCACCTTAAGCGGACAGTTCTATGGCTACACCTTC. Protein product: CASTLSGQFYGYTF.

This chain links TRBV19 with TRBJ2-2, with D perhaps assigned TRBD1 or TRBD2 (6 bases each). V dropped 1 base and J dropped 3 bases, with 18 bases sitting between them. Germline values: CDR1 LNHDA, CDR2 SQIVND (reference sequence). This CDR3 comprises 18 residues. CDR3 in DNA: TGTGCCAGTAGTATAGTTGAGGGTTGGGGGGCTTACACCGGGGAGCTGTTTTTT. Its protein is CASSIVEGWGAYTGELFF.

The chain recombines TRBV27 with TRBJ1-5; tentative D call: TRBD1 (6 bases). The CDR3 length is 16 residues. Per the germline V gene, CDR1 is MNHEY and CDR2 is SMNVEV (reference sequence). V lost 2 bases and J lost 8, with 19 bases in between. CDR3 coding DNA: TGTGCCAGCAGTTTAGGGGGCAGGGCCCGCTTGGAGCCCCAGCATTTT. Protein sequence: CASSLGGRARLEPQHF.

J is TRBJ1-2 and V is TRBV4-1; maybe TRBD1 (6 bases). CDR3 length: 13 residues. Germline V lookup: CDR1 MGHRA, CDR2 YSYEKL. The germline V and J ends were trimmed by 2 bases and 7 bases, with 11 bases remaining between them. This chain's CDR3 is CASSQRLGGGYTF. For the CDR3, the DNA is TGCGCCAGCAGCCAACGGTTAGGGGGTGGCTACACCTTC.

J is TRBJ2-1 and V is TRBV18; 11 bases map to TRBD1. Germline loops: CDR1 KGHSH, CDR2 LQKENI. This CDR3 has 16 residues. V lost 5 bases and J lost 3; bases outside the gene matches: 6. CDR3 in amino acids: CASSSTGTGGYNEQFF. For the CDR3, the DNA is TGTGCCAGCTCATCGACCGGGACAGGGGGCTACAATGAGCAGTTCTTC. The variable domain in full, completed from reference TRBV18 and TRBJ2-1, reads NAGVMQNPRHLVRRRGQEARLRCSPMKGHSHVYWYRQLPEEGLKFMVYLQKENIIDESGMPKERFSAEFPKEGPSILRIQQVVRGDSAAYFCASSSTGTGGYNEQFFGPGTRLTVL.

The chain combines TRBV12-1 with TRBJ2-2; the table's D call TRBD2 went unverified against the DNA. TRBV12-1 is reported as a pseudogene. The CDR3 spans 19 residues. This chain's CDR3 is CASSPKEAGGPLNTGELFF. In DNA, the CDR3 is TGTGCCAGCAGCCCCAAGGAGGCGGGAGGGCCGTTGAACACCGGGGAGCTGTTTTTT.

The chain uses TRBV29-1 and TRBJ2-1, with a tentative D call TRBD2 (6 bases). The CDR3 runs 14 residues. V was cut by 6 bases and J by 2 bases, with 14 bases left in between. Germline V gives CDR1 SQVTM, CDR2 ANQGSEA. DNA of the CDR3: TGCAGCGTCGACCGGGGGATAGCCTACAATGAGCAGTTCTTC. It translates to CSVDRGIAYNEQFF.

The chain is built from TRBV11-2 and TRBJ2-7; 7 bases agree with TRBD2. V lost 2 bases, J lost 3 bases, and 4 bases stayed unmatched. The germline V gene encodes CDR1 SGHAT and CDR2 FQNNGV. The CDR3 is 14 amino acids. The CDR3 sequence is CASSLSGGSYEQYF. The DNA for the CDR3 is TGTGCCAGCAGCTTATCCGGCGGGAGCTACGAGCAGTACTTC.

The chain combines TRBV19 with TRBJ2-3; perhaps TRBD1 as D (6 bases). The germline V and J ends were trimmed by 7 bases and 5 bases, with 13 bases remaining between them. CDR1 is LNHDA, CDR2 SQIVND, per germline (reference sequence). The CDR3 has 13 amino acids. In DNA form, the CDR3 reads TGTGCCAGTATGTTTGGGGGCCAAGATACGCAGTATTTT. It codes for CASMFGGQDTQYF.

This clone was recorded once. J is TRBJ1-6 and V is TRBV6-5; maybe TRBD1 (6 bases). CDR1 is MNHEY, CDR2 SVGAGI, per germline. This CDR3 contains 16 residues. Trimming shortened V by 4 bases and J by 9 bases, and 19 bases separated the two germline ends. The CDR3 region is CASSSSTGHLSSPLHF. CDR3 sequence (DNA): TGTGCCAGCAGTTCTTCTACGGGACACCTTTCTTCACCCCTCCACTTT.

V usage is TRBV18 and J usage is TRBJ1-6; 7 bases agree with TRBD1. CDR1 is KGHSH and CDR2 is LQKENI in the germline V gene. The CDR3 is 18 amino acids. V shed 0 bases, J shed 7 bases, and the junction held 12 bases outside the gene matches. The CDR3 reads CASSPPGATTGANSPLHF. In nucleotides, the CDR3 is TGTGCCAGCTCACCACCGGGAGCGACAACAGGGGCGAATTCACCCCTCCACTTT.

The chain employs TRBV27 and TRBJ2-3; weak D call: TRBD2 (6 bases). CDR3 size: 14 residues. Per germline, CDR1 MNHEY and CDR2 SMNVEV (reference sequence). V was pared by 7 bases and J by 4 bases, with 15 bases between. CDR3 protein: CASMGGKASDTQYF. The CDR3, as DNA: TGTGCCAGCATGGGCGGGAAGGCGTCAGATACGCAGTATTTT.

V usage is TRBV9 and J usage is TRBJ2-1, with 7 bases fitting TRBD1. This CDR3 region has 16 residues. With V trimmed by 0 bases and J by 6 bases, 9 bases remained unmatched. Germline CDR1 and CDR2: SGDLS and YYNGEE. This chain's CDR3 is CASSVVKGAPFNEQFF. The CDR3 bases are TGTGCCAGCAGCGTAGTAAAGGGGGCGCCTTTCAATGAGCAGTTCTTC.

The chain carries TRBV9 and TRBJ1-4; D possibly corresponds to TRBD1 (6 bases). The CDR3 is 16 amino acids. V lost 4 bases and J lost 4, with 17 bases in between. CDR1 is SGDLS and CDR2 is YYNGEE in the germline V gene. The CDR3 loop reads CASSPPQTGLNEKLFF. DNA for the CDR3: TGTGCCAGCAGCCCTCCCCAGACAGGCCTTAATGAAAAACTGTTTTTT.

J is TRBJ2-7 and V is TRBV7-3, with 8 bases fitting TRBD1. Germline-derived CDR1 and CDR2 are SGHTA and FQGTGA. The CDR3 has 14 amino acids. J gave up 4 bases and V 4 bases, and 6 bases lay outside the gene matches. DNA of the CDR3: TGTGCCAGCAGCTCCGGACAGGGCCCTTACGAGCAGTACTTC. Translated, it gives CASSSGQGPYEQYF.

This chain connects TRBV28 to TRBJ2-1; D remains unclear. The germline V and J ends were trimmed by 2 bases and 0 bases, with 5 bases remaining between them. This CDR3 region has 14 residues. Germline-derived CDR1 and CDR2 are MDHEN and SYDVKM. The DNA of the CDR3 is TGTGCCAGCAGTTTACACTTCTCCTACAATGAGCAGTTCTTC. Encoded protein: CASSLHFSYNEQFF.

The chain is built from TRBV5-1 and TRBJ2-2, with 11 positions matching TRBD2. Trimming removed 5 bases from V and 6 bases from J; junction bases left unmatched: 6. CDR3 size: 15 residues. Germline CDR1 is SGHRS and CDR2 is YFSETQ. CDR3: CASRPVAGGAGELFF. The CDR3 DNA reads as TGCGCCAGCAGGCCAGTAGCGGGAGGGGCCGGGGAGCTGTTTTTT.

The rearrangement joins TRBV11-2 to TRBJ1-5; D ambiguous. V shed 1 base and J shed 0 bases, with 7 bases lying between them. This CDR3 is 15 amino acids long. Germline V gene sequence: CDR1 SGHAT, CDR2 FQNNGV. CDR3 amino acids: CASSLGAISNQPQHF. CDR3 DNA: TGTGCCAGCAGCTTAGGAGCCATTAGCAATCAGCCCCAGCATTTT.

CDR3 nucleotide sequence: TGTGCCAGCTCACTCCGCGGGACTAGCGGCACCTACGAGCAGTACTTC. This sequence encodes CASSLRGTSGTYEQYF. This sequence joins TRBV18 and TRBJ2-7, with 11 positions matching TRBD2. Germline CDR1 KGHSH, CDR2 LQKENI. The CDR3 sequence is 16 residues long. V gave up 4 bases and J gave up 2 bases; unmatched junction bases: 7.